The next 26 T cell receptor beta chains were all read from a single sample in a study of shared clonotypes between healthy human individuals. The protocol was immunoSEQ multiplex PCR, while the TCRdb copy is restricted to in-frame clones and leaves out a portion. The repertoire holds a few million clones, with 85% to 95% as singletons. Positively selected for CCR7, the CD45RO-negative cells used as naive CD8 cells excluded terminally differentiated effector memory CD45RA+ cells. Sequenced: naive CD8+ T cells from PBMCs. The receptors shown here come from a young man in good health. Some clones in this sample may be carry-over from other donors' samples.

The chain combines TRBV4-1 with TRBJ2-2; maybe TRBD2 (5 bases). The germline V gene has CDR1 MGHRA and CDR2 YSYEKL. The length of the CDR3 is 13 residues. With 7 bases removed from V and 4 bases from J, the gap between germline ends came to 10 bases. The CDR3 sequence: CASKLGGTGELFF. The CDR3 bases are TGCGCCAGCAAGCTAGGAGGCACCGGGGAGCTGTTTTTT.

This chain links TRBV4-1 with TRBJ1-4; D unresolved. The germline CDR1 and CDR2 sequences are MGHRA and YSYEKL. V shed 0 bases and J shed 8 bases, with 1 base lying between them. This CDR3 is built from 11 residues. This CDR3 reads CASSQEEKLFF. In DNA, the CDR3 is TGCGCCAGCAGCCAAGAAGAAAAACTGTTTTTT.

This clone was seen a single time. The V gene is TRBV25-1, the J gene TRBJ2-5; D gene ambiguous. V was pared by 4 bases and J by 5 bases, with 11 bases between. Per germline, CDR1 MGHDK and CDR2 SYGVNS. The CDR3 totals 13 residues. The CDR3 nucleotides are TGTGCCAGCAGTGTCCTAAACCGGGAGACCCAGTACTTC. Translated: CASSVLNRETQYF. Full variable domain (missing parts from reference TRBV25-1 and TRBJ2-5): EADIYQTPRYLVIGTGKKITLECSQTMGHDKMYWYQQDPGMELHLIHYSYGVNSTEKGDLSSESTVSRIRTEHFPLTLESARPSHTSQYLCASSVLNRETQYFGPGTRLLVL.

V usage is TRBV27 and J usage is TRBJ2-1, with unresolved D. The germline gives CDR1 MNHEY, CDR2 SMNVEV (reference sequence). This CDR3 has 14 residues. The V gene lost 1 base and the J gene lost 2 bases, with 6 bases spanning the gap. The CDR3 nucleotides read TGTGCCAGCAGTTTATTAACTCCCTACAATGAGCAGTTCTTC. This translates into CASSLLTPYNEQFF.

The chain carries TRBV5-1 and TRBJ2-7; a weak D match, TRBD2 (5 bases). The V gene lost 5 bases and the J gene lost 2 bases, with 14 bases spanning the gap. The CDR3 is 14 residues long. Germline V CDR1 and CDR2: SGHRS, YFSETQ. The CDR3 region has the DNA TGCGCCAGCAGGATCATTGTCGGGGCCTACGAGCAGTACTTC. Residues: CASRIIVGAYEQYF.

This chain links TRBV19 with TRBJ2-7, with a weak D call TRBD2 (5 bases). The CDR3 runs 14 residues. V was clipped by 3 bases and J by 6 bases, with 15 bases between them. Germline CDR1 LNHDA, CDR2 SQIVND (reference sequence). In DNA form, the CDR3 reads TGTGCCAGTAGTATCCGGGTCGGGAACGGCGAGCAGTACTTC. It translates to CASSIRVGNGEQYF.

The CDR3 sequence: CASSWGLVSRDEQFF. In DNA form, the CDR3 reads TGCGCCAGCAGCTGGGGACTAGTTTCACGTGATGAGCAGTTCTTC. The chain uses TRBV5-1 and TRBJ2-1; 8 bases agree with TRBD2. V dropped 3 bases and J dropped 8; count of bases not matched to a gene: 10. CDR1 and CDR2 (germline): SGHRS, YFSETQ. This CDR3 has 15 residues. Full variable domain (outside the CDR3, taken from reference TRBV5-1 and TRBJ2-1): KAGVTQTPRYLIKTRGQQVTLSCSPISGHRSVSWYQQTPGQGLQFLFEYFSETQRNKGNFPGRFSGRQFSNSRSEMNVSTLELGDSALYLCASSWGLVSRDEQFFGPGTRLTVL.

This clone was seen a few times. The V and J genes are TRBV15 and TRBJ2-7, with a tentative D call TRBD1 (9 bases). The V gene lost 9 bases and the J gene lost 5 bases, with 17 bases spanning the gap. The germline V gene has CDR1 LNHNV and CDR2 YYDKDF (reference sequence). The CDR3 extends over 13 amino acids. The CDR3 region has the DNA TGTGCCACGCGGGGGGACAGGGCCCACGAGCAGTACTTC. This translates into CATRGDRAHEQYF.

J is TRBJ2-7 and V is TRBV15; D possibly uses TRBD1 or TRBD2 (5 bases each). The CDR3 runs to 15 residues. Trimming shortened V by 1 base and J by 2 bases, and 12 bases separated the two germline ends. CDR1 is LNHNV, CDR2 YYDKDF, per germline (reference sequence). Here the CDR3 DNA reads TGTGCCACCAGCAGAGTGGGGGTAGCTCCCTACGAGCAGTACTTC. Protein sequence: CATSRVGVAPYEQYF.

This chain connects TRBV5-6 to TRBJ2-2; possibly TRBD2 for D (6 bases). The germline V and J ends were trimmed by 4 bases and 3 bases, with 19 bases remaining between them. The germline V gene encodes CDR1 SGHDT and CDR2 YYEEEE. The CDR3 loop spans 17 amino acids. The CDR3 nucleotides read TGTGCCAGCAGCCCGCGGGGCCAGGGCGGTCACACCGGGGAGCTGTTTTTT. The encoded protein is CASSPRGQGGHTGELFF.

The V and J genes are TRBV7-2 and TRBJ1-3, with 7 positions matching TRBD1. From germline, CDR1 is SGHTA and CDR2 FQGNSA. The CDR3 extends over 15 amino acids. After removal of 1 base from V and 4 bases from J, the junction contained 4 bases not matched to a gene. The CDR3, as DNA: TGTGCCAGCAGCTTAGACAGGGGATTGGGAAACACCATATATTTT. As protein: CASSLDRGLGNTIYF.

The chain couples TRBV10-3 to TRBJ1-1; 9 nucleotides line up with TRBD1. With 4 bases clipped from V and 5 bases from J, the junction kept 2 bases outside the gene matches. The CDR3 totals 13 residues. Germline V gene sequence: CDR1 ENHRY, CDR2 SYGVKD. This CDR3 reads CAISATGGTEAFF. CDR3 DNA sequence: TGTGCCATCAGTGCGACAGGGGGAACTGAAGCTTTCTTT.

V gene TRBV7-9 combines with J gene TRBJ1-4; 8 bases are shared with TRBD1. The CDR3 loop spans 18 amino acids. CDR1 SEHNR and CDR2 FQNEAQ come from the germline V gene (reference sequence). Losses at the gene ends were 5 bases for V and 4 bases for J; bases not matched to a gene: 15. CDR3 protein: CASSTDGQGRGGNEKLFF. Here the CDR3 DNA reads TGTGCCAGCAGCACAGACGGACAGGGAAGAGGAGGTAATGAAAAACTGTTTTTT.

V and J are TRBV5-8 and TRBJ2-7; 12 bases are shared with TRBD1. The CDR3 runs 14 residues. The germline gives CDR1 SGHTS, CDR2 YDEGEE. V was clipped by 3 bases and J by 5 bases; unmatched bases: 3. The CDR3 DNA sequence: TGTGCCAGCAGCTCGGGACAGGGGGCCCACGAGCAGTACTTC. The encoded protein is CASSSGQGAHEQYF.

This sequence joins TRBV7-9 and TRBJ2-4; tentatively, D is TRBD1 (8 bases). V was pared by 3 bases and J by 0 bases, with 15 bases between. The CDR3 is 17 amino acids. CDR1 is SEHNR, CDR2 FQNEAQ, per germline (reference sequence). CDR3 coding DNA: TGTGCCAGCAGCTTCACAGGGGGGGAACTAGCCAAAAACATTCAGTACTTC. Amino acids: CASSFTGGELAKNIQYF.

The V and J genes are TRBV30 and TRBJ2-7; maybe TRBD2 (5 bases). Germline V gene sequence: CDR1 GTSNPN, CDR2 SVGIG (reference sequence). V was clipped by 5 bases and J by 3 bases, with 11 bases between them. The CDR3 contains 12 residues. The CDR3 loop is CAWDGEGYEQYF. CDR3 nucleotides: TGTGCCTGGGATGGTGAGGGCTACGAGCAGTACTTC.

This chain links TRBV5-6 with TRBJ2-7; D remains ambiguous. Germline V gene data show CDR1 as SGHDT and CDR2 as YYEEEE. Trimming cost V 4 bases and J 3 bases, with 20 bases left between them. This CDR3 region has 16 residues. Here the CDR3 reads CASSALEGLEDYEQYF. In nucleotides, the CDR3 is TGTGCCAGCAGCGCTCTTGAAGGTCTCGAAGACTACGAGCAGTACTTC.

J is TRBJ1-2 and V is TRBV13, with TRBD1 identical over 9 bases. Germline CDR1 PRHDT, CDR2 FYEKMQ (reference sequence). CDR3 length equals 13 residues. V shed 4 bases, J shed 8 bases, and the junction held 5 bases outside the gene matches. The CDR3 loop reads CASSSGTGQGYTF. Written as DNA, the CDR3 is TGTGCCAGCAGCTCGGGGACAGGGCAGGGCTACACCTTC.

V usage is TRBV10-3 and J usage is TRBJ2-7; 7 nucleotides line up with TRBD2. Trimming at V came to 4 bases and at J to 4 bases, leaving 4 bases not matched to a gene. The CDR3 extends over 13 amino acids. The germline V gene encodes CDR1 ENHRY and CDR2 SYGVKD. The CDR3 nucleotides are TGTGCCATCAGTGCCGGGAGGTCATACGAGCAGTACTTC. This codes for CAISAGRSYEQYF.

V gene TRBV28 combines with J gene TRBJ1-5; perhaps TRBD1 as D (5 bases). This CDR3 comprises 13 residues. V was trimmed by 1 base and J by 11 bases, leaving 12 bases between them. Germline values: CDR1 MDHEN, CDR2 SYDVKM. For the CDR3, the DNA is TGTGCCAGCAGTTTATTCGGACCCAGGGCCCAGCATTTT. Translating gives CASSLFGPRAQHF.

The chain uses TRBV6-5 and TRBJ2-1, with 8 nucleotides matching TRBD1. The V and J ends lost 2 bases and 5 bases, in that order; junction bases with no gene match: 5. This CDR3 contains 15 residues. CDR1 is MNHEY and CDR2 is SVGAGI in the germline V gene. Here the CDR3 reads CASSYLGQGNNEQFF. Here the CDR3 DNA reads TGTGCCAGCAGTTACCTCGGACAGGGCAACAATGAGCAGTTCTTC.

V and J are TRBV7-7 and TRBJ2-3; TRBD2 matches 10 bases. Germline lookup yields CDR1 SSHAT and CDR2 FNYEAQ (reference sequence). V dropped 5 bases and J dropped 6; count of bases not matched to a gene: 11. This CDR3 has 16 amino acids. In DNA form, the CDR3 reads TGTGCCAGCAGCCCCAGGATAGCGGGAGGTCTTGATACGCAGTATTTT. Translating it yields CASSPRIAGGLDTQYF.

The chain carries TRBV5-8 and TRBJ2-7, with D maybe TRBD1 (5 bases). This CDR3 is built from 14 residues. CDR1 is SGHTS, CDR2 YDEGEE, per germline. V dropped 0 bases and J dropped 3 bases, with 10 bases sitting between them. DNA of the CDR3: TGTGCCAGCAGCTTGGGATCAGGGAACTACGAGCAGTACTTC. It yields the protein CASSLGSGNYEQYF.

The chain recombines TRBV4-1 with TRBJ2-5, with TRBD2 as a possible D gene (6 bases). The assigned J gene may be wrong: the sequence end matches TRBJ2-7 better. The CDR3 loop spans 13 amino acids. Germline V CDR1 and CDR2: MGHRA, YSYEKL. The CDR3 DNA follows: TGCGCCAGCGCCCCAGGACTAACCTACGAGCAGTACTTC. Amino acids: CASAPGLTYEQYF.

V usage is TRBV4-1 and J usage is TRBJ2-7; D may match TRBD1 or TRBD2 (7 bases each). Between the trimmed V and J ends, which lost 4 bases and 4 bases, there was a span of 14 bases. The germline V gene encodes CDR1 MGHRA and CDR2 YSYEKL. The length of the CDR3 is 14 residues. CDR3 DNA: TGCGCCAGCAGCCCCGGGACAGCGGGGTACGAGCAGTACTTC. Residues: CASSPGTAGYEQYF.

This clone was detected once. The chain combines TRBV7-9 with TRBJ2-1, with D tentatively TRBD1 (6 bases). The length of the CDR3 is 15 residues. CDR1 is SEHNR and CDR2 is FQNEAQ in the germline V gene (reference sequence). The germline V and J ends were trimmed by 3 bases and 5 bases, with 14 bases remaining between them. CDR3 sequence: CASSFRGQKNNEQFF. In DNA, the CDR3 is TGTGCCAGCAGCTTCCGAGGACAGAAAAACAATGAGCAGTTCTTC.